The 21 T cell receptor beta chains listed next were all sequenced from one sample in a study of neurological immune-mediated disorders (dated by TCRdb to the late 2010s). Library preparation used 5' RACE. Sequencing took place on an Illumina HiSeq 2500. The public reads were reanalyzed by TCRdb: fastp trimming at Q25, MiXCR alignment, in-frame beta chains only. Each entry merges the rows of one CDR3 protein and shows their most common DNA and genes. The sample includes roughly 52,000 distinct CDR3 sequences, with 4.5% to 7% observed a single time. 1.3% to 1.5% of the sample is taken by the ten largest. What was sequenced was CD4+ T cells from blood. The receptors were gathered from a woman between 18 and 29 years old with multiple sclerosis.

At least ten counts were recorded for this clonotype. The V gene is TRBV18, the J gene TRBJ2-1; D is perhaps TRBD2 (6 bases). CDR3 length equals 15 residues. The V end was cut by 6 bases, the J end by 3 bases, with 15 bases between. Germline V CDR1 and CDR2: KGHSH, LQKENI. This chain's CDR3 is CASSAYLASYNEQFF. CDR3 DNA sequence: TGTGCCAGCTCGGCGTACCTAGCGAGCTACAATGAGCAGTTCTTC.

This clonotype was found many times. The chain couples TRBV20-1 to TRBJ2-1, with 11 bases fitting TRBD2. V lost 3 bases to trimming and J lost 5 bases; unmatched junction nucleotides: 9. Germline V lookup: CDR1 DFQATT, CDR2 SNEGSKA (reference sequence). CDR3 length: 16 amino acids. The chain's CDR3 is CSARITSGSNHNEQFF. The CDR3 DNA sequence: TGCAGTGCTAGGATTACTAGCGGGAGTAACCACAATGAGCAGTTCTTC.

This clonotype appeared many times. V and J are TRBV9 and TRBJ2-5; TRBD2 aligns across 10 bases. Germline values: CDR1 SGDLS, CDR2 YYNGEE. The CDR3 consists of 16 residues. The V gene end was trimmed by 2 bases and the J gene end by 2 bases; junction bases not matched to a gene: 6. The CDR3 is CASSVASGSLQETQYF. As DNA, the CDR3 is TGTGCCAGCAGCGTGGCTAGCGGGAGCCTTCAAGAGACCCAGTACTTC.

This clonotype was recorded a few times. A read error may account for a junction end that differs from germline. The chain couples TRBV28 to TRBJ2-5; 7 bases fit TRBD1. Germline V CDR1 and CDR2: MDHEN, SYDVKM. CDR3 size: 13 residues. In nucleotides, the CDR3 is TGTGCCAGTCTGAGGGGGCTGGGGGAGACCAAGTACTTC. It translates to CASLRGLGETKYF.

The sample holds many counts of this clonotype. V is TRBV9 and J is TRBJ2-1; no definite D call. Germline-derived CDR1 and CDR2 are SGDLS and YYNGEE. Trimming shortened V by 4 bases and J by 4 bases, and 15 bases separated the two germline ends. This CDR3 region has 15 residues. The CDR3 is CASSSGSPPYNEQFF. The CDR3 DNA is TGTGCCAGCAGCTCCGGTAGCCCCCCTTACAATGAGCAGTTCTTC.

Ten or more counts support this clonotype. The chain couples TRBV18 to TRBJ2-7; 10 bases align to TRBD2. V trimming: 4 bases; J trimming: 0 bases; junction bases outside the gene matches: 9. CDR1 is KGHSH, CDR2 LQKENI, per germline. This CDR3 has 17 amino acids. The CDR3 DNA follows: TGTGCCAGCTCACTCCAAAGGACTAGCGGTAGCTCCTACGAGCAGTACGTC. Amino acids: CASSLQRTSGSSYEQYV.

The rearrangement links TRBV6-5 to TRBJ2-5; 7 bases are shared with TRBD1. The CDR3 extends over 13 amino acids. Germline values: CDR1 MNHEY, CDR2 SVGAGI. Trimming cost V 7 bases and J 9 bases; bases outside gene matches: 11. In DNA form, the CDR3 reads TGTGCCAGCAACCCTTCCCCAGGGACAGCCCAGTACTTC. This codes for CASNPSPGTAQYF.

There are many counts of this clonotype. The V call is TRBV6-5, the J call TRBJ1-2; maybe TRBD1 (6 bases). The V end lost 5 bases, the J end lost 2 bases, and 15 bases lay between the germline ends. Per germline, CDR1 MNHEY and CDR2 SVGAGI. The CDR3 sequence is 15 residues long. The DNA of the CDR3 is TGTGCCAGCAGTCGCTACCGGGACACCAACTATGGCTACACCTTC. Translation gives CASSRYRDTNYGYTF.

Ten or more counts support this clonotype. The rearrangement joins TRBV28 to TRBJ2-6, with TRBD2 identical over 10 bases. The J segment lost 1 base and the V segment lost 6 bases, leaving 6 bases of the junction unmatched. The CDR3 is 17 amino acids. Germline CDR1 reads MDHEN; CDR2 reads SYDVKM. The CDR3 is CASSSGGAGSGANVLTF. As DNA, the CDR3 is TGTGCCAGCAGCAGCGGGGGGGCTGGGTCTGGGGCCAACGTCCTGACTTTC.

This clonotype showed up many times. The gene calls are TRBV10-3 and TRBJ2-1; D could derive from TRBD1 or TRBD2 (7 bases each). Germline V CDR1 and CDR2: ENHRY, SYGVKD. This CDR3 is 13 amino acids long. The germline V and J ends were trimmed by 7 bases and 10 bases, with 17 bases remaining between them. As DNA, the CDR3 is TGTGCCATCAACAGGGGCGCCGGGGGGGAGCAGTTCTTC. It translates to CAINRGAGGEQFF.

At least ten counts were recorded for this clonotype. This chain connects TRBV20-1 to TRBJ2-1; 8 positions agree with TRBD2. The germline CDR1 and CDR2 sequences are DFQATT and SNEGSKA (reference sequence). The CDR3 is 13 amino acids. The junction had 2 bases not matched to a gene; V was cut back by 1 base and J by 6 bases. In DNA, the CDR3 is TGCAGTGCTAGAGGTAGCGGGATCAATGAGCAGTTCTTC. It specifies CSARGSGINEQFF.

This clonotype showed up many times. The V and J genes are TRBV6-2 or TRBV6-3 and TRBJ2-3; TRBD2 matches at 8 bases. The length of the CDR3 is 16 residues. Germline V lookup: CDR1 MNHEY, CDR2 SVGEGT. J gave up 2 bases and V 7 bases, and 11 bases lay outside the gene matches. CDR3 bases: TGTGCCAGCACCGAAGGTAGCGGGACCAACACAGATACGCAGTATTTT. Encoded protein: CASTEGSGTNTDTQYF.

In its sample, this clonotype was seen many times. The chain uses TRBV6-1 and TRBJ2-1; D not resolved. Trimming pared 7 bases from V and 7 bases from J, leaving 14 bases between. The germline CDR1 and CDR2 sequences are MNHNS and SASEGT. The CDR3 runs 13 residues. The CDR3 is CASTSLLRNEQFF. The CDR3 DNA reads as TGTGCCAGCACCAGCCTCCTTAGGAATGAGCAGTTCTTC.

This clonotype has at least ten counts. The CDR3 is CASSEIGQSSYEQYF. CDR3 bases: TGTGCCAGCAGTGAAATCGGACAGAGCTCCTACGAGCAGTACTTC. The chain recombines TRBV2 with TRBJ2-7, with D possibly matching TRBD1 (6 bases). Trimming removed 2 bases at V and 0 bases at J, with 11 bases between. The CDR3 loop spans 15 amino acids. CDR1 is SNHLY, CDR2 FYNNEI, per germline.

The J gene is TRBJ2-7, the V gene TRBV13; TRBD1 matches at 8 bases. CDR1 is PRHDT and CDR2 is FYEKMQ in the germline V gene (reference sequence). V gave up 0 bases and J gave up 2 bases; unmatched junction bases: 0. This CDR3 comprises 14 residues. The CDR3 DNA sequence: TGTGCCAGCAGCTTAGGACAGGGGGCCTACGAGCAGTACTTC. The encoded protein is CASSLGQGAYEQYF.

This clonotype was recorded many times. The rearrangement uses TRBV29-1 and TRBJ1-2; D possibly corresponds to TRBD1 (5 bases). CDR3 size: 12 residues. V was shortened by 2 bases and J by 5 bases, with 9 bases between the two germline ends. Germline values: CDR1 SQVTM, CDR2 ANQGSEA. The chain's CDR3 is CSVEQGGYGYTF. For the CDR3, the DNA is TGCAGCGTTGAACAGGGAGGATATGGCTACACCTTC. Drawing the rest from reference TRBV29-1 and TRBJ1-2, the complete variable domain is SAVISQKPSRDICQRGTSLTIQCQVDSQVTMMFWYRQQPGQSLTLIATANQGSEATYESGFVIDKFPISRPNLTFSTLTVSNMSPEDSSIYLCSVEQGGYGYTFGSGTRLTVV.

This clonotype has a count of ten or more. V gene TRBV11-3 combines with J gene TRBJ2-1, with 9 bases aligning to TRBD2. The V segment lost 5 bases and the J segment 6 bases; nucleotides outside the gene matches: 17. The germline V gene has CDR1 SGHNT and CDR2 YENEEA. This CDR3 has 18 amino acids. The CDR3 here is CASSRWGASGARSNEQFF. The CDR3 coding sequence is TGTGCCAGCAGCCGCTGGGGGGCTAGCGGGGCCAGAAGCAATGAGCAGTTCTTC. The whole variable domain, remainder taken from reference TRBV11-3 and TRBJ2-1, is EAGVVQSPRYKIIEKKQPVAFWCNPISGHNTLYWYLQNLGQGPELLIRYENEEAVDDSQLPKDRFSAERLKGVDSTLKIQPAELGDSAVYLCASSRWGASGARSNEQFFGPGTRLTVL.

This clonotype was seen at least ten times. The genes are TRBV7-9 and TRBJ2-5; D is possibly TRBD2 (5 bases). The germline V gene encodes CDR1 SEHNR and CDR2 FQNEAQ (reference sequence). Trimming removed 1 base at V and 2 bases at J, with 11 bases between. The CDR3 totals 15 residues. The CDR3 region has the DNA TGTGCCAGCAGCTTAGTCGGGAACGAGCAAGAGACCCAGTACTTC. Translation: CASSLVGNEQETQYF.

This clonotype appeared many times. The V call is TRBV6-5, the J call TRBJ2-2, with D possibly TRBD1 on 6 matching bases. Germline V gene sequence: CDR1 MNHEY, CDR2 SVGAGI. Trimming removed 6 bases at V and 1 base at J, with 12 bases between. CDR3 size: 15 residues. The CDR3 protein is CASSQMDRNTGELFF. CDR3 bases: TGTGCCAGCAGCCAAATGGACAGGAACACCGGGGAGCTGTTTTTT.

The chain links TRBV10-3 to TRBJ1-2, with 7 positions matching TRBD1. This CDR3 spans 12 amino acids. The ends lost 11 bases at V and 2 bases at J; junction bases unmatched: 5. CDR1 and CDR2 (germline): ENHRY, SYGVKD. The CDR3 DNA reads as TGTGCCGCAGGGGGTCGAAACTATGGCTACACCTTC. Amino acid sequence: CAAGGRNYGYTF.

This chain connects TRBV20-1 to TRBJ2-1; D ambiguous. Germline V gene sequence: CDR1 DFQATT, CDR2 SNEGSKA (reference sequence). The ends were cut back, 0 bases at V and 3 bases at J, with 9 bases in the middle. The CDR3 is 14 amino acids. The CDR3 sequence is CSARDTTDYNEQFF. The CDR3 DNA reads TGCAGTGCTAGAGATACGACGGACTACAATGAGCAGTTCTTC.